The 20 T cell receptor beta chains below come from one sample, sequenced in a study of PD-1 blockade in classical Hodgkin lymphoma (dated by TCRdb to the early 2020s). This specimen's time point label, per the study, means: cycle 1 day 1 (C1D1), immediately before nivolumab initiation. Every trial patient had relapsed following autologous stem cell transplantation, and prior brentuximab vedotin exposure was what differed among cohorts A, B and C. Library preparation used the immunoSEQ multiplex PCR assay. Not all clones reach the TCRdb copy of this immuneACCESS table, which keeps in-frame sequences only. Checked studies attribute under half of the gap to unresolved V genes and leave the rest unexplained. The sample table shows roughly 15,000 clones, and about 83% are seen once. Approximately 22% of the sample belongs to the ten largest clones. Here the sequenced sample was peripheral blood mononuclear cells (PBMCs), taken at baseline. The receptors stem from a human donor with classical Hodgkin lymphoma.

The chain employs TRBV28 and TRBJ1-1; 8 positions agree with TRBD1. Germline CDR1 and CDR2: MDHEN and SYDVKM. V dropped 6 bases and J dropped 8; count of bases not matched to a gene: 5. The CDR3 has 12 residues. As DNA, the CDR3 is TGTGCCAGCAGCTCAGGGGGCAGGGAAGCTTTCTTT. It specifies CASSSGGREAFF.

V and J are TRBV27 and TRBJ2-7; 7 bases agree with TRBD2. The ends lost 4 bases at V and 2 bases at J; junction bases unmatched: 5. This CDR3 has 14 amino acids. Germline CDR1 MNHEY, CDR2 SMNVEV (reference sequence). The CDR3 nucleotides read TGTGCCAGCAGTTCGCGAGCGGGGCCCTACGAGCAGTACTTC. Protein: CASSSRAGPYEQYF.

The chain couples TRBV19 to TRBJ2-7; 10 bases match TRBD1. The length of the CDR3 is 15 residues. Germline CDR1 LNHDA, CDR2 SQIVND (reference sequence). Trimming at V came to 5 bases and at J to 0 bases, leaving 4 bases not matched to a gene. DNA of the CDR3: TGTGCCAGTAGTCTCCGGGACAGGGGCTCCTACGAGCAGTACTTC. Translated: CASSLRDRGSYEQYF. The entire variable domain, with the rest obtained from reference TRBV19 and TRBJ2-7, is as follows: DGGITQSPKYLFRKEGQNVTLSCEQNLNHDAMYWYRQDPGQGLRLIYYSQIVNDFQKGDIAEGYSVSREKKESFPLTVTSAQKNPTAFYLCASSLRDRGSYEQYFGPGTRLTVT.

The V and J genes are TRBV18 and TRBJ2-7; D is possibly TRBD2 (5 bases). The CDR3 has 14 residues. V was cut by 3 bases and J by 0 bases, with 9 bases left in between. Germline CDR1 reads KGHSH; CDR2 reads LQKENI. CDR3 nucleotide sequence: TGTGCCAGCTCACCGACTGGGAGCTCCTACGAGCAGTACTTC. This translates into CASSPTGSSYEQYF.

The rearrangement joins TRBV7-9 to TRBJ1-2; TRBD1 agrees at 12 bases. Trimming took 4 bases from V and 1 from J; bases not matched to a gene: 10. The germline V gene encodes CDR1 SEHNR and CDR2 FQNEAQ (reference sequence). The CDR3 length is 18 residues. The CDR3 nucleotides read TGTGCCAGCAGCTCCCCCCCGGGACAGGGGGCCCTTAACTATGGCTACACCTTC. It codes for CASSSPPGQGALNYGYTF. The variable domain in full, with the rest retrieved from reference TRBV7-9 and TRBJ1-2, is DTGVSQNPRHKITKRGQNVTFRCDPISEHNRLYWYRQTLGQGPEFLTYFQNEAQLEKSRLLSDRFSAERPKGSFSTLEIQRTEQGDSAMYLCASSSPPGQGALNYGYTFGSGTRLTVV.

The J gene is TRBJ2-5, the V gene TRBV2; no firm D call. V was cut by 4 bases and J by 5 bases, with 11 bases left in between. This CDR3 spans 13 amino acids. The V gene's germline CDR1 is SNHLY and CDR2 FYNNEI. This CDR3 is CASSAEISETQYF. The CDR3 nucleotides are TGTGCCAGCAGTGCCGAGATCTCGGAGACCCAGTACTTC.

The gene calls are TRBV5-1 and TRBJ2-3, with 7 bases identical to TRBD1. J lost 2 bases, V lost 7 bases, and 10 bases had no gene match. The CDR3 consists of 15 residues. Germline CDR1 is SGHRS and CDR2 is YFSETQ. In DNA, the CDR3 is TGCGCCAGCGTATTCCGGGACAGCTACACAGATACGCAGTATTTT. Residues: CASVFRDSYTDTQYF.

The rearrangement joins TRBV10-3 to TRBJ1-1, with unresolved D. The length of the CDR3 is 12 residues. CDR1 is ENHRY, CDR2 SYGVKD, per germline. V was pared by 10 bases and J by 7 bases, with 16 bases between. CDR3 loop: CATHLEGGEAFF. The CDR3 nucleotides are TGTGCCACCCACCTCGAGGGAGGTGAAGCTTTCTTT.

This clone is a singleton in its sample. The V call is TRBV7-9, the J call TRBJ2-5, with D perhaps matching TRBD2 (6 bases). Germline CDR1 is SEHNR and CDR2 is FQNEAQ (reference sequence). The CDR3 runs to 15 residues. The V gene lost 5 bases and the J gene lost 1 base, with 14 bases spanning the gap. The CDR3 is CASSLLAGIQETQYF. In DNA form, the CDR3 reads TGTGCCAGCAGCCTTCTCGCGGGGATCCAAGAGACCCAGTACTTC. Together with reference TRBV7-9 and TRBJ2-5, the CDR3 gives the full variable domain: DTGVSQNPRHKITKRGQNVTFRCDPISEHNRLYWYRQTLGQGPEFLTYFQNEAQLEKSRLLSDRFSAERPKGSFSTLEIQRTEQGDSAMYLCASSLLAGIQETQYFGPGTRLLVL.

The chain links TRBV6-5 to TRBJ1-1; D is undetermined. This CDR3 contains 15 residues. Germline loops: CDR1 MNHEY, CDR2 SVGAGI. V was cut by 1 base and J by 3 bases, with 12 bases left in between. The CDR3 region is CASSYWGGLDTEAFF. The CDR3, as DNA: TGTGCCAGCAGTTACTGGGGAGGGTTGGACACTGAAGCTTTCTTT.

The chain recombines TRBV6-6 with TRBJ2-7; TRBD1 matches at 9 bases. CDR3 length: 14 residues. Germline V gene data show CDR1 as MNHNY and CDR2 as SVGAGI (reference sequence). Trimming took 5 bases from V and 4 from J; bases not matched to a gene: 6. For the CDR3, the DNA is TGTGCCAGCAGTAACCGGGACAGGGCGTACGAGCAGTACTTC. Amino acid sequence: CASSNRDRAYEQYF.

J is TRBJ1-1 and V is TRBV7-8; the D gene is possibly TRBD1 (5 bases). The germline gives CDR1 SGHVS, CDR2 FQNEAQ. V was pared by 5 bases and J by 9 bases, with 13 bases between. This CDR3 spans 12 amino acids. In nucleotides, the CDR3 is TGTGCCAGCAGCATCTACAGGAGCCAAGCTTTCTTT. Amino acids: CASSIYRSQAFF.

The V gene is TRBV7-9, the J gene TRBJ2-5; D remains unclear. The better agreement between TRBJ2-7 and the DNA end casts doubt on the J call. The CDR3 consists of 12 residues. Germline V gene lookup returns CDR1 SEHNR and CDR2 FQNEAQ (reference sequence). The CDR3 region has the DNA TGTGCCAGCAGCTTATCGGCACACGAGCAGTACTTC. This gives the protein CASSLSAHEQYF.

This chain's CDR3 is CASSQGTVNTEAFF. DNA for the CDR3: TGCGCCAGCAGCCAAGGGACGGTGAACACTGAAGCTTTCTTT. The chain uses TRBV4-1 and TRBJ1-1; no definite D call. Trimming pared 1 base from V and 0 bases from J, leaving 6 bases between. Germline V gives CDR1 MGHRA, CDR2 YSYEKL. This CDR3 comprises 14 residues.

The rearrangement links TRBV6-5 to TRBJ2-5; 9 positions match TRBD1. This CDR3 is 12 amino acids long. Per the germline V gene, CDR1 is MNHEY and CDR2 is SVGAGI. Trimming at V came to 6 bases and at J to 11 bases, leaving 7 bases not matched to a gene. The CDR3 nucleotides are TGTGCCAGCAGCCCAGGACAGGGGCGGCAGTACTTC. Residues: CASSPGQGRQYF.

The chain couples TRBV4-1 to TRBJ1-4; tentative D call: TRBD1 (5 bases). This CDR3 region has 13 residues. CDR1 is MGHRA, CDR2 YSYEKL, per germline. Trimming stripped 1 base from V and 17 bases from J, with 17 bases between. In DNA, the CDR3 is TGCGCCAGCAGCCAAGCCCGTGGGGGGATACGCTTTTTT. It yields the protein CASSQARGGIRFF.

This clone came up a few times. The V call is TRBV28, the J call TRBJ1-2; no definite D call. V was shortened by 4 bases and J by 4 bases, with 4 bases between the two germline ends. This CDR3 spans 11 amino acids. Germline CDR1 reads MDHEN; CDR2 reads SYDVKM. The CDR3 is CASSSSYGYTF. CDR3 sequence (DNA): TGTGCCAGCAGTTCTAGCTATGGCTACACCTTC.

The V call is TRBV4-3, the J call TRBJ2-3; no definite D call. The CDR3 consists of 14 residues. Per germline, CDR1 LGHNA and CDR2 YSLEER. V was clipped by 2 bases and J by 4 bases, with 10 bases between them. The CDR3 spells CASSQSFGADTQYF. The CDR3 DNA follows: TGCGCCAGCAGCCAATCGTTTGGGGCAGATACGCAGTATTTT.

The chain links TRBV27 to TRBJ2-7; D unresolved. CDR1 and CDR2 (germline): MNHEY, SMNVEV (reference sequence). There are 14 residues in the CDR3. Trimming stripped 3 bases from V and 0 bases from J, with 9 bases between. The CDR3 DNA reads as TGTGCCAGCAGTTTCCGAGGCCCCTCCTACGAGCAGTACTTC. Its protein is CASSFRGPSYEQYF.

This chain connects TRBV4-3 to TRBJ1-1, with D tentatively TRBD1 (6 bases). Trimming left V 2 bases short and J 5 bases short, with 15 bases between. In germline, CDR1 is LGHNA, CDR2 YSLEER. The CDR3 spans 15 residues. CDR3 sequence (DNA): TGCGCCAGCAGCCAACTCTCAGGGGCGAGGACTGAAGCTTTCTTT. It codes for CASSQLSGARTEAFF.